The TCR beta chain described here comes from a study of cytomegalovirus exposure and HLA in healthy donors. Study-level points and caveats: There were a few CMV-associated chains whose specificity for CMV antigens was confirmed in vitro.

CDR3 length: 15 residues. V trimming: 6 bases; J trimming: 4 bases; junction bases outside the gene matches: 9. From germline, CDR1 is MNHEY and CDR2 SMNVEV (reference sequence). The PCR used 60 Vbeta and 13 Jbeta primers. The data were produced by immunoSEQ multiplex PCR, yet TCRdb's version contains in-frame clones alone and is incomplete. The sample lists over 100,000 clones, approximately 71% occurring once. Every donor was a healthy person donating bone marrow. In the case of this clone: Its antigen is as yet unknown.

The receptor comes from a male donor in good health and CMV-seropositive. Source material: PBMCs. The V call is TRBV27, the J call TRBJ2-7, with 10 positions matching TRBD1. The CDR3 nucleotides read TGTGCCAGCAGCCGTTCCGGGACAGGGGCGTACGAGCAGTACTTC. This encodes CASSRSGTGAYEQYF.